A single sample gave rise to the 25 T cell receptor beta chains below, sequenced in a study of beta chain features in type 1 diabetes (dated by TCRdb to between 2018 and 2020). What these receptors recognize is not known. Broad study findings and their caveats: In all four CD4+ subsets, TCRB CDR3 length was moderately but significantly shorter in type 1 diabetes patients.

Library prep was done by the immunoSEQ multiplex PCR assay. The entire isolated RNA was reverse transcribed using the High Capacity cDNA Reverse Transcription Kit, and thus expressed TCRB transcripts were sequenced. The source is immuneACCESS, and TCRdb retained only in-frame sequences with V and J called. Part of the clones is not carried over; for the studies checked, unresolved V genes explain less than half of this, and the remainder is unexplained. This sample lists some 330,000 clones; around 12% were detected once. 0.0095% to 0.013% of the sample is held by the ten biggest clonotypes. Sequencing was done on a sample of naive CD4+ T cells from blood. The cell subset or site label on this specimen signifies: true naive CD4+ T cells. The source of these receptors is a woman aged 18-29 years with type 1 diabetes.

This clone was seen more than once but under ten times. This sample includes further DNA sequences coding for the same CDR3. The chain recombines TRBV6-5 with TRBJ2-7; TRBD1 matches at 9 bases. CDR1 and CDR2 (germline): MNHEY, SVGAGI. Trimming removed 0 bases from V and 3 bases from J; junction bases left unmatched: 6. The CDR3 consists of 16 residues. CDR3 sequence reads: CASSYSPPGQGYEQYF. CDR3 bases: TGTGCCAGCAGTTACTCGCCACCGGGACAGGGCTACGAGCAGTACTTC.

This clone has only a few counts. The rearrangement joins TRBV6-5 to TRBJ1-1, with a tentative D call TRBD1 (5 bases). Germline CDR1 MNHEY, CDR2 SVGAGI. The CDR3 loop spans 15 amino acids. V shed 6 bases and J shed 5 bases, with 19 bases lying between them. The CDR3 sequence: CASRGTFLLGTEAFF. The CDR3 region has the DNA TGTGCCAGCAGGGGGACTTTCTTACTGGGGACTGAAGCTTTCTTT.

The table lists this clone with a few counts. The rearrangement uses TRBV7-9 and TRBJ2-4; no definite D call. The CDR3 runs 15 residues. Germline CDR1 reads SEHNR; CDR2 reads FQNEAQ (reference sequence). The V end was cut by 0 bases, the J end by 6 bases, with 12 bases between. The CDR3 loop reads CASSLAVDNRNIQYF. The CDR3 DNA follows: TGTGCCAGCAGCTTAGCGGTTGACAATAGAAACATTCAGTACTTC. Combining the CDR3 with reference TRBV7-9 and TRBJ2-4 gives the whole variable domain DTGVSQNPRHKITKRGQNVTFRCDPISEHNRLYWYRQTLGQGPEFLTYFQNEAQLEKSRLLSDRFSAERPKGSFSTLEIQRTEQGDSAMYLCASSLAVDNRNIQYFGAGTRLSVL.

This clone came up a few times. This rearrangement joins TRBV19 to TRBJ1-2; a possible D gene is TRBD1 (5 bases). CDR3 length equals 15 residues. Trimming removed 7 bases from V and 3 bases from J, with 18 bases in between. Germline CDR1 is LNHDA and CDR2 is SQIVND (reference sequence). Here the CDR3 DNA reads TGTGCCAGTACTAGGACGGGGGACGTAGACTATGGCTACACCTTC. As protein: CASTRTGDVDYGYTF.

There are a few counts of this clone. The V call is TRBV19, the J call TRBJ2-7, with 7 positions matching TRBD2. Germline V gene sequence: CDR1 LNHDA, CDR2 SQIVND (reference sequence). V lost 8 bases to trimming and J lost 1 base; unmatched junction nucleotides: 5. The CDR3 runs 13 residues. The CDR3 DNA reads as TGTGCCAGTCGACAAGCGGGATCCTACGAGCAGTACTTC. Encoded protein: CASRQAGSYEQYF.

This clone was counted a few times. V is TRBV6-5 and J is TRBJ1-1; 8 bases line up with TRBD1. This CDR3 is built from 15 residues. Germline CDR1 reads MNHEY; CDR2 reads SVGAGI. Trimming took 10 bases from V and 0 from J; bases not matched to a gene: 10. The CDR3 loop is CATHRDRILNTEAFF. The DNA of the CDR3 is TGTGCCACCCACCGGGACAGGATATTGAACACTGAAGCTTTCTTT.

This chain links TRBV18 with TRBJ2-1, with 7 bases that match TRBD2. Germline CDR1 KGHSH, CDR2 LQKENI. The CDR3 runs 16 residues. V trimming: 3 bases; J trimming: 7 bases; junction bases outside the gene matches: 12. The CDR3 spells CASSPPSTRGVNEQFF. The CDR3, as DNA: TGTGCCAGCTCACCTCCGAGCACCCGGGGGGTAAATGAGCAGTTCTTC. The full variable domain, rest sourced from reference TRBV18 and TRBJ2-1, is NAGVMQNPRHLVRRRGQEARLRCSPMKGHSHVYWYRQLPEEGLKFMVYLQKENIIDESGMPKERFSAEFPKEGPSILRIQQVVRGDSAAYFCASSPPSTRGVNEQFFGPGTRLTVL.

V and J are TRBV25-1 and TRBJ1-2; no reliable D call. Germline CDR1 reads MGHDK; CDR2 reads SYGVNS. The CDR3 loop spans 15 amino acids. V was pared by 2 bases and J by 0 bases, with 10 bases between. CDR3 in amino acids: CASSESVGSNYGYTF. The CDR3 DNA follows: TGTGCCAGCAGTGAAAGCGTCGGATCTAACTATGGCTACACCTTC.

The genes are TRBV30 and TRBJ2-7; possible D gene TRBD1, 6 bases. CDR3 size: 14 residues. Trimming left V 5 bases short and J 0 bases short, with 14 bases between. Germline CDR1 is GTSNPN and CDR2 is SVGIG (reference sequence). The CDR3 protein is CAWVDRRNSYEQYF. CDR3 in DNA: TGTGCCTGGGTCGACAGGCGAAACTCCTACGAGCAGTACTTC. The whole variable domain, remainder taken from reference TRBV30 and TRBJ2-7, is SQTIHQWPATLVQPVGSPLSLECTVEGTSNPNLYWYRQAAGRGLQLLFYSVGIGQISSEVPQNLSASRPQDRQFILSSKKLLLSDSGFYLCAWVDRRNSYEQYFGPGTRLTVT.

This chain connects TRBV29-1 to TRBJ2-4; perhaps TRBD1 as D (5 bases). The CDR3 spans 12 residues. The V end was cut by 0 bases, the J end by 14 bases, with 14 bases between. Germline lookup yields CDR1 SQVTM and CDR2 ANQGSEA. The CDR3 protein is CSVEDTSGAEYF. The CDR3 region has the DNA TGCAGCGTTGAAGATACGAGTGGGGCCGAGTACTTC. Combining the CDR3 with reference TRBV29-1 and TRBJ2-4 gives the whole variable domain SAVISQKPSRDICQRGTSLTIQCQVDSQVTMMFWYRQQPGQSLTLIATANQGSEATYESGFVIDKFPISRPNLTFSTLTVSNMSPEDSSIYLCSVEDTSGAEYFGAGTRLSVL.

The chain recombines TRBV11-2 with TRBJ1-4; D not resolved. CDR1 is SGHAT, CDR2 FQNNGV, per germline. Trimming took off 8 bases at V and 8 bases at J, with 6 bases between the two ends. The CDR3 length is 10 residues. CDR3: CASRGEKLFF. CDR3 sequence (DNA): TGTGCCAGCCGCGGGGAAAAACTGTTTTTT.

The chain links TRBV29-1 to TRBJ2-7; TRBD1 agrees at 9 bases. This CDR3 spans 14 amino acids. Germline lookup yields CDR1 SQVTM and CDR2 ANQGSEA. V trimming: 4 bases; J trimming: 4 bases; junction bases outside the gene matches: 8. DNA for the CDR3: TGCAGCGTTGCTGACTGGACAGGGGCGTACGAGCAGTACTTC. Amino acids: CSVADWTGAYEQYF.

The chain uses TRBV5-1 and TRBJ2-5; D not certain. This CDR3 is built from 12 residues. CDR1 is SGHRS, CDR2 YFSETQ, per germline. Trimming cost V 0 bases and J 11 bases, with 11 bases left between them. As DNA, the CDR3 is TGCGCCAGCAGCTTGGTTGCGCCACCGCAGTACTTC. It is translated as CASSLVAPPQYF.

The rearrangement links TRBV2 to TRBJ1-2; D gene ambiguous. This CDR3 has 12 residues. The germline V gene has CDR1 SNHLY and CDR2 FYNNEI. Trimming removed 8 bases at V and 5 bases at J, with 12 bases between. The CDR3 region is CASSGTSYGYTF. The CDR3 region has the DNA TGTGCCAGCTCAGGAACGTCTTATGGCTACACCTTC.

This clone was counted a few times. J is TRBJ1-1 and V is TRBV5-1; D remains ambiguous. This CDR3 is built from 15 residues. Germline CDR1 SGHRS, CDR2 YFSETQ. V lost 3 bases and J lost 2, with 14 bases in between. CDR3 bases: TGCGCCAGCAGCTCCTACTCGGGATTTAACACTGAAGCTTTCTTT. Amino acid sequence: CASSSYSGFNTEAFF.

CDR3 DNA: TGTGCCAGCTGGGGAAGAGCCGGGAGTGAGCAGTTCTTC. This encodes CASWGRAGSEQFF. The chain joins TRBV11-2 to TRBJ2-1; TRBD2 is a possible D gene (6 bases). The CDR3 sequence is 13 residues long. Per germline, CDR1 SGHAT and CDR2 FQNNGV. Trimming took off 8 bases at V and 9 bases at J, with 17 bases between the two ends.

This clone was detected a few times. The chain carries TRBV27 and TRBJ2-1; 9 nucleotides align to TRBD2. The CDR3 consists of 15 residues. Looked up from germline, CDR1 is MNHEY and CDR2 is SMNVEV (reference sequence). V shed 3 bases, J shed 8 bases, and the junction held 8 bases outside the gene matches. CDR3 sequence: CASSFQLAGVHEQFF. CDR3 DNA: TGTGCCAGCAGTTTCCAATTAGCGGGAGTGCATGAGCAGTTCTTC.

The chain links TRBV6-5 to TRBJ1-2; D is possibly TRBD1 (6 bases). CDR1 and CDR2 (germline): MNHEY, SVGAGI. CDR3 length: 14 amino acids. V lost 1 base, J lost 6 bases, and 12 bases lay in between. The CDR3 sequence is CASSYLYQGNGYTF. CDR3 coding DNA: TGTGCCAGCAGTTACTTATACCAGGGGAATGGCTACACCTTC.

The chain carries TRBV4-2 and TRBJ2-3; D is unresolved. V was cut by 3 bases and J by 5 bases, with 15 bases left in between. CDR1 is LGHNA and CDR2 is YNFKEQ in the germline V gene. The CDR3 has 15 residues. The CDR3 sequence is CASSQPPVSGDTQYF. In nucleotides, the CDR3 is TGTGCCAGCAGCCAGCCCCCAGTGTCGGGAGATACGCAGTATTTT.

The CDR3 sequence: CASRDGGGGELFF. The CDR3 bases are TGTGCCAGCAGAGACGGGGGTGGCGGGGAGCTGTTTTTT. The V gene is TRBV6-5, the J gene TRBJ2-2; TRBD2 is a possible D gene (6 bases). Germline-derived CDR1 and CDR2 are MNHEY and SVGAGI. Trimming removed 6 bases from V and 7 bases from J, with 12 bases in between. The CDR3 runs 13 residues.

Notes on this clone: This specimen includes other DNA sequences encoding the same CDR3. The chain joins TRBV5-1 to TRBJ2-7, with D tentatively TRBD1 (6 bases). Trimming left V 5 bases short and J 2 bases short, with 11 bases between. Germline lookup yields CDR1 SGHRS and CDR2 YFSETQ. The CDR3 consists of 13 residues. The DNA for the CDR3 is TGCGCCAGCAGACCGGGACAAACCTACGAGCAGTACTTC. Translating gives CASRPGQTYEQYF.

The gene calls are TRBV25-1 and TRBJ2-3; no definite D call. This CDR3 is built from 12 residues. Germline CDR1 MGHDK, CDR2 SYGVNS. V lost 8 bases and J 2 bases, leaving 8 bases between the germline ends. CDR3 protein: CASAGPTDTQYF. The CDR3 DNA reads TGTGCCAGCGCAGGTCCCACAGATACGCAGTATTTT.

The rearrangement links TRBV4-1 to TRBJ2-5, with TRBD1 identical over 8 bases. The length of the CDR3 is 14 residues. Trimming removed 5 bases from V and 4 bases from J; junction bases left unmatched: 6. In germline, CDR1 is MGHRA, CDR2 YSYEKL. The DNA for the CDR3 is TGCGCCAGCAGCACCCGGGACAGGCCAGAGACCCAGTACTTC. It yields the protein CASSTRDRPETQYF.

This clone turned up a few times. The V gene is TRBV30, the J gene TRBJ1-5; perhaps TRBD1 as D (6 bases). Germline lookup yields CDR1 GTSNPN and CDR2 SVGIG (reference sequence). V shed 1 base and J shed 7 bases, with 11 bases lying between them. This CDR3 region has 13 residues. The CDR3 spells CAWSAGRGQPQHF. In DNA, the CDR3 is TGTGCCTGGAGTGCCGGCAGGGGCCAGCCCCAGCATTTT.

The chain has TRBV9 and TRBJ2-5; D possibly corresponds to TRBD2 (6 bases). Germline CDR1 is SGDLS and CDR2 is YYNGEE. V was cut by 4 bases and J by 3 bases, with 13 bases left in between. The CDR3 length is 14 residues. CDR3 coding DNA: TGTGCCAGCAGCCCTTCCCGCGGGAAAGAGACCCAGTACTTC. Translated: CASSPSRGKETQYF.